This T cell receptor beta chain was recovered during a study of blood T cell repertoires in COVID-19. Turning to the study itself: The origin of the acute and convalescent COVID-19 samples was the United States, Italy and Spain. Nucleic acid was either cDNA or gDNA, and it came from T cells, B-cell-depleted T cells, or PBMCs.

Trimming left V 1 base short and J 2 bases short, with 10 bases between. CDR1 and CDR2 (germline): SGHKS, YYEKEE (reference sequence). The CDR3 covers 15 residues. The assay was immunoSEQ multiplex PCR, and TCRdb's table has in-frame clones only and misses some. This table has about 150,000 clones, about 79% appearing once. The sequencing input was peripheral blood. The chain combines TRBV5-5 with TRBJ1-3, with a tentative D call TRBD1 (6 bases). This TCR was sampled from a woman aged 45-65 years with acute or convalescent COVID-19. The CDR3 coding sequence is TGTGCCAGCAGCTTGCTACAGGGAGCTGGAAACACCATATATTTT. Translation: CASSLLQGAGNTIYF.